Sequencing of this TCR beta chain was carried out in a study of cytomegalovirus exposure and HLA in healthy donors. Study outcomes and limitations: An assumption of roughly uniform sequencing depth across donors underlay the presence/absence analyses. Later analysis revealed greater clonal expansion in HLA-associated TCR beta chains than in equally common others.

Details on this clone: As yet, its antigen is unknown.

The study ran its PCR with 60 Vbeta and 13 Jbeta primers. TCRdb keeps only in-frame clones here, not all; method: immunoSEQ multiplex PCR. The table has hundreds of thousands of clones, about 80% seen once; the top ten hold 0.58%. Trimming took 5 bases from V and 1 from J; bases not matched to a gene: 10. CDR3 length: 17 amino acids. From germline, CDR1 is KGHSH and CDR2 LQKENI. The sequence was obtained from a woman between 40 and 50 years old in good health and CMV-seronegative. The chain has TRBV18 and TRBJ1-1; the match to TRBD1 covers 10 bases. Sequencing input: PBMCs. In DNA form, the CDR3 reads TGTGCCAGCTCAACCCGGCCCCGGGACAGGGGGAACACTGAAGCTTTCTTT. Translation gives CASSTRPRDRGNTEAFF.